What follows are 27 T cell receptor beta chains derived from one specimen sequenced in a study of cytomegalovirus exposure and HLA in healthy donors. Researchers ran the PCR with 60 Vbeta and 13 Jbeta primers. TCRdb's copy holds only in-frame clones and misses some; the assay was immunoSEQ multiplex PCR. Counted here are over 80,000 clones, roughly four fifths occurring once; the ten biggest clones make up 3.4%. What was sequenced was PBMCs. The receptor set was obtained from a man aged 30 to 45 in good health and CMV-seropositive.

The chain carries TRBV10-3 and TRBJ2-5, with 7 bases that match TRBD1. This CDR3 comprises 13 residues. Germline loops: CDR1 ENHRY, CDR2 SYGVKD. V dropped 4 bases and J dropped 2; count of bases not matched to a gene: 1. DNA for the CDR3: TGTGCCATCAGTGCGGGACAGCAAGAGACCCAGTACTTC. Protein product: CAISAGQQETQYF.

A word on this clone: One end of the junction fails to match germline, which may point to a read error. As DNA, the CDR3 is TGTTCCAGCAGCTTAAATCGAGAGACCCAGTACTTC. This sequence encodes CSSSLNRETQYF. The V call is TRBV7-9, the J call TRBJ2-5, with D uncertain. CDR1 SEHNR and CDR2 FQNEAQ come from the germline V gene (reference sequence). The CDR3 loop spans 12 amino acids.

The V gene is TRBV9, the J gene TRBJ1-5; 11 nucleotides agree with TRBD1. Unmatched junction bases numbered 10, after V lost 4 bases and J lost 4 bases. The germline gives CDR1 SGDLS, CDR2 YYNGEE. The CDR3 extends over 17 amino acids. The CDR3 sequence: CASSPHAGTGGNQPQHF. CDR3 DNA sequence: TGTGCCAGCAGCCCTCATGCCGGGACAGGGGGGAATCAGCCCCAGCATTTT.

V is TRBV28 and J is TRBJ2-1; possible D gene TRBD1, 6 bases. The CDR3 totals 14 residues. Trimming removed 10 bases from V and 0 bases from J, with 13 bases in between. Germline CDR1 reads MDHEN; CDR2 reads SYDVKM. Written as DNA, the CDR3 is TGTGCCACCTCAGGGGTCAGCTCCTACAATGAGCAGTTCTTC. As protein: CATSGVSSYNEQFF.

The chain has TRBV2 and TRBJ2-6; maybe TRBD1 (6 bases). CDR1 is SNHLY, CDR2 FYNNEI, per germline. The CDR3 totals 15 residues. The V end was cut by 5 bases, the J end by 0 bases, with 8 bases between. Here the CDR3 DNA reads TGTGCCAGCAGTCTCAGGGGCTCTGGGGCCAACGTCCTGACTTTC. Protein: CASSLRGSGANVLTF.

The V and J genes are TRBV13 and TRBJ2-7; 9 bases map to TRBD1. The germline V gene has CDR1 PRHDT and CDR2 FYEKMQ (reference sequence). The CDR3 covers 14 residues. J gave up 2 bases and V 6 bases, and 5 bases lay outside the gene matches. The CDR3 protein is CASSSTGGPYEQYF. CDR3 DNA: TGTGCCAGCAGTTCGACAGGGGGACCCTACGAGCAGTACTTC.

The chain has TRBV29-1 and TRBJ2-1; 13 positions agree with TRBD2. This CDR3 contains 14 residues. Germline V gives CDR1 SQVTM, CDR2 ANQGSEA. The V segment lost 7 bases and the J segment 4 bases; nucleotides outside the gene matches: 4. The CDR3 DNA is TGCAGCGCCGGACTAGCGGGAGAGTACAATGAGCAGTTCTTC. It translates to CSAGLAGEYNEQFF.

This chain joins TRBV9 and TRBJ1-1; 10 bases map to TRBD1. Trimming cost V 3 bases and J 3 bases; bases outside gene matches: 11. The CDR3 has 17 amino acids. Germline V gene lookup returns CDR1 SGDLS and CDR2 YYNGEE. In nucleotides, the CDR3 is TGTGCCAGCAGCGCCCGGGACAGGGGAACGGGGGACACTGAAGCTTTCTTT. This codes for CASSARDRGTGDTEAFF. Full variable domain (outside the CDR3, taken from reference TRBV9 and TRBJ1-1): DSGVTQTPKHLITATGQRVTLRCSPRSGDLSVYWYQQSLDQGLQFLIQYYNGEERAKGNILERFSAQQFPDLHSELNLSSLELGDSALYFCASSARDRGTGDTEAFFGQGTRLTVV.

The chain carries TRBV5-1 and TRBJ2-7, with 9 bases aligning to TRBD1. Germline V gene sequence: CDR1 SGHRS, CDR2 YFSETQ. The CDR3 spans 18 residues. V trimming: 4 bases; J trimming: 3 bases; junction bases outside the gene matches: 17. DNA of the CDR3: TGCGCCAGCAGCGTCGGTCGGGGACAGGGAGACTCCCACTACGAGCAGTACTTC. This codes for CASSVGRGQGDSHYEQYF.

In this sample, this clone turned up once. The chain recombines TRBV11-2 with TRBJ2-2; TRBD2 agrees at 12 bases. CDR3 length equals 17 residues. Germline CDR1 and CDR2: SGHAT and FQNNGV. V lost 5 bases and J lost 6; bases outside the gene matches: 10. The DNA for the CDR3 is TGTGCCAGCAGCCTCCTAGCGGGAGGGCCGTTCCCCGGGGAGCTGTTTTTT. Its translation is CASSLLAGGPFPGELFF.

This clone occurred a few times. The chain is built from TRBV10-3 and TRBJ2-1; 15 bases map to TRBD2. From germline, CDR1 is ENHRY and CDR2 SYGVKD. J lost 3 bases, V lost 6 bases, and 3 bases had no gene match. The CDR3 has 16 amino acids. The CDR3 region has the DNA TGTGCCATCAGGGGGACTAGCGGGAGGAGCTACAATGAGCAGTTCTTC. Its protein is CAIRGTSGRSYNEQFF.

The rearrangement links TRBV5-4 to TRBJ2-6; a possible D gene is TRBD1 (5 bases). Trimming shortened V by 3 bases and J by 2 bases, and 6 bases separated the two germline ends. The CDR3 is made up of 14 amino acids. CDR1 SGHNT and CDR2 YYREEE come from the germline V gene (reference sequence). This chain's CDR3 is CASSSTAGANVLTF. The CDR3 DNA reads TGTGCCAGCAGCTCGACAGCTGGGGCCAACGTCCTGACTTTC.

This clone was detected a few times. This sequence joins TRBV19 and TRBJ2-5; 10 positions agree with TRBD2. Judging by the DNA end, TRBJ2-7 fits better; the J call may be wrong. The germline V gene has CDR1 LNHDA and CDR2 SQIVND (reference sequence). CDR3 length: 14 amino acids. The CDR3 loop is CASSRASGSHEQYF. In DNA, the CDR3 is TGTGCCAGTAGTAGGGCTAGCGGGAGCCACGAGCAGTACTTC.

With regard to this clone: Relative to the germline gene, one junction end is altered; a read error may explain this. The gene calls are TRBV18 and TRBJ2-1; 14 nucleotides line up with TRBD2. CDR3 length: 16 residues. Germline assignment: CDR1 KGHSH and CDR2 LQKENI. CDR3: CASSPRLAGGYNEQFF. CDR3 DNA: TGTGCCAGCTCGCCACGACTAGCGGGGGGGTACAATGAGCAGTTCTTC.

This clone was detected only once. J is TRBJ2-7 and V is TRBV28; 7 nucleotides line up with TRBD1. Trimming cost V 6 bases and J 2 bases; bases outside gene matches: 10. From germline, CDR1 is MDHEN and CDR2 SYDVKM. The CDR3 totals 15 residues. The chain's CDR3 is CASSSNPGQPYEQYF. The CDR3 DNA reads TGTGCCAGCAGCTCTAACCCGGGACAGCCCTACGAGCAGTACTTC.

The chain combines TRBV6-1 with TRBJ2-1; TRBD1 aligns across 10 bases. V lost 8 bases to trimming and J lost 5 bases; unmatched junction nucleotides: 9. The V gene's germline CDR1 is MNHNS and CDR2 SASEGT. This CDR3 has 15 amino acids. The CDR3 protein is CASWDRGGLNNEQFF. CDR3 bases: TGTGCCAGCTGGGACAGGGGTGGTTTAAACAATGAGCAGTTCTTC.

The chain combines TRBV5-5 with TRBJ1-5; 9 bases are shared with TRBD1. Germline CDR1 and CDR2: SGHKS and YYEKEE (reference sequence). V lost 4 bases and J lost 9; bases outside the gene matches: 11. The CDR3 totals 15 residues. The CDR3 bases are TGTGCCAGCAGCAAGGGACAGGGAATTGTATGGCCCCAGCATTTT. It yields the protein CASSKGQGIVWPQHF.

The genes are TRBV6-6 and TRBJ1-3, with D unresolved. Trimming left V 2 bases short and J 0 bases short, with 8 bases between. The CDR3 length is 15 residues. In germline, CDR1 is MNHNY, CDR2 SVGAGI (reference sequence). The CDR3 loop is CASSYPEPSGNTIYF. Here the CDR3 DNA reads TGTGCCAGCAGTTACCCGGAGCCCTCTGGAAACACCATATATTTT.

This clone was seen a single time. V is TRBV28 and J is TRBJ2-1; D is undetermined. Germline CDR1 and CDR2: MDHEN and SYDVKM. The CDR3 contains 11 residues. Trimming took off 8 bases at V and 1 base at J, with 3 bases between the two ends. For the CDR3, the DNA is TGTGCCAGCGTATCCTACAATGAGCAGTTCTTC. Translated: CASVSYNEQFF.

V gene TRBV6-4 combines with J gene TRBJ1-6; weak D call: TRBD1 (5 bases). The CDR3 runs to 14 residues. Trimming took 5 bases from V and 7 from J, leaving 12 bases between them. Germline values: CDR1 MRHNA, CDR2 SNTAGT. CDR3 residues: CASSPGTLNSPLHF. CDR3 coding DNA: TGTGCCAGCAGTCCCGGGACTTTAAATTCACCCCTCCACTTT.

The chain links TRBV25-1 to TRBJ2-3; D may be TRBD2 (5 bases). CDR1 is MGHDK and CDR2 is SYGVNS in the germline V gene. The V and J ends lost 5 bases and 4 bases respectively, with 16 bases between them. This CDR3 is built from 15 residues. This chain's CDR3 is CASSSPAGEADTQYF. The CDR3 nucleotides read TGTGCCAGCAGTTCACCAGCCGGGGAAGCAGATACGCAGTATTTT.

This clone has only a few counts. The chain uses TRBV7-8 and TRBJ2-1; 8 bases line up with TRBD2. The CDR3 runs 15 residues. Germline CDR1 is SGHVS and CDR2 is FQNEAQ. The trim removed 3 bases at V and 8 bases at J, leaving 9 bases unmatched. This CDR3 is CASSFFSGTVDEQFF. The CDR3, as DNA: TGTGCCAGCAGCTTTTTTAGCGGGACGGTCGATGAGCAGTTCTTC.

The V call is TRBV19, the J call TRBJ1-2, with TRBD1 matching over 9 bases. This CDR3 is 15 amino acids long. Trimming took 6 bases from V and 4 from J; bases not matched to a gene: 9. Germline V CDR1 and CDR2: LNHDA, SQIVND (reference sequence). CDR3 loop: CASSLYRGQGYGYTF. The CDR3, as DNA: TGTGCCAGTAGCTTATACAGGGGGCAGGGCTATGGCTACACCTTC.

J is TRBJ2-1 and V is TRBV28, with 11 bases matching TRBD2. V gave up 2 bases and J gave up 10 bases; unmatched junction bases: 7. CDR3 length equals 15 residues. Germline V gene sequence: CDR1 MDHEN, CDR2 SYDVKM. The CDR3 coding sequence is TGTGCCAGCAGTTTAGGACTAGCGGGTCTCTGGGAGCAGTTCTTC. It encodes CASSLGLAGLWEQFF. The complete variable domain, with remaining parts taken from reference TRBV28 and TRBJ2-1, reads DVKVTQSSRYLVKRTGEKVFLECVQDMDHENMFWYRQDPGLGLRLIYFSYDVKMKEKGDIPEGYSVSREKKERFSLILESASTNQTSMYLCASSLGLAGLWEQFFGPGTRLTVL.

The gene calls are TRBV5-1 and TRBJ1-3, with 10 positions matching TRBD1. The CDR3 consists of 19 residues. With 0 bases clipped from V and 3 bases from J, the junction kept 12 bases outside the gene matches. CDR1 SGHRS and CDR2 YFSETQ come from the germline V gene. The CDR3 region has the DNA TGCGCCAGCAGCTTGGCCACGGGACCGGGACAGGGGTATGGAAACACCATATATTTT. It encodes CASSLATGPGQGYGNTIYF.

This rearrangement joins TRBV13 to TRBJ2-6; D is unresolved. Trimming cost V 1 base and J 0 bases, with 7 bases left between them. This CDR3 is 16 amino acids long. The germline V gene has CDR1 PRHDT and CDR2 FYEKMQ (reference sequence). The CDR3 loop reads CASSLASISGANVLTF. CDR3 coding DNA: TGTGCCAGCAGCTTAGCCAGTATCTCTGGGGCCAACGTCCTGACTTTC.

This clone was observed a single time. The chain is built from TRBV5-1 and TRBJ1-5; 8 bases align to TRBD1. Germline loops: CDR1 SGHRS, CDR2 YFSETQ. The CDR3 totals 15 residues. V shed 2 bases and J 3 bases; nucleotides not matched to a gene: 4. The CDR3 region is CASSLTGGDNQPQHF. The CDR3 DNA is TGCGCCAGCAGCTTAACAGGGGGGGACAATCAGCCCCAGCATTTT.